This T cell receptor (beta chain) was observed in a study of blood T cells in healthy people across ages. Broader study findings: TCR beta diversity, measured per million T cells, fell in a roughly linear way with age.

Through a sample-barcoded 5' primer and a J-beta primer mix, a second PCR was run for about 6 to 11 cycles. A single record per CDR3 protein comes from TCRdb applying MiXCR to the 5' RACE reads. The sample lists about 1,600,000 distinct CDR3 sequences, 42% seen once, with 7.9% in the top ten. This clonotype was counted only a few times. The antigen is unknown. The CDR3 consists of 13 residues. V was cut by 0 bases and J by 5 bases, with 10 bases left in between. Germline CDR1 SQVTM, CDR2 ANQGSEA. This TCR was recovered from a woman younger than 35 in good health. Sequencing was performed on blood. The chain combines TRBV29-1 with TRBJ1-1; no clear D gene. CDR3 DNA: TGCAGCGTTGAAGACCCGCGAGGGACTGAAGCTTTCTTT. Its protein product is CSVEDPRGTEAFF.